The 25 T cell receptor beta chains presented below share a single source sample, sequenced in a study of regulatory T cells in long-lasting Graves disease. The time point was: newly diagnosed GD, antithyroid drugs for less than 3 months. TCR sequences were obtained from RNA taken from PBMCs. TCR beta libraries were built with iRepertoire HTBI primers and Arm-PCR of CDR3 regions. MiXCR, run by TCRdb on the multiplex PCR reads, gives a single entry per CDR3 protein. This sample yields 410,000 or so distinct CDR3 sequences, of which 15% are seen a single time; approximately 15% belongs to the top ten. This sample also belongs to another study, concerning T cells in Graves' hyperthyroidism and ophthalmopathy.

Sequences were derived from peripheral blood mononuclear cells (PBMCs), sampled at new diagnosis, from a patient treated with antithyroid drugs. The receptors originated from a woman aged 25 to 39 with Graves disease.

In its sample, this clonotype was seen many times. J is TRBJ2-3 and V is TRBV19; TRBD1 aligns across 9 bases. CDR3 length: 16 amino acids. V lost 2 bases, J lost 3 bases, and 6 bases stayed unmatched. The V gene's germline CDR1 is LNHDA and CDR2 SQIVND (reference sequence). CDR3 nucleotides: TGTGCCAGTAGTATAACGACAGGGGGTTCTACAGATACGCAGTATTTT. It is translated as CASSITTGGSTDTQYF. The whole variable domain, filled in from reference TRBV19 and TRBJ2-3, reads DGGITQSPKYLFRKEGQNVTLSCEQNLNHDAMYWYRQDPGQGLRLIYYSQIVNDFQKGDIAEGYSVSREKKESFPLTVTSAQKNPTAFYLCASSITTGGSTDTQYFGPGTRLTVL.

This clonotype has a count of ten or more. V is TRBV3-1 and J is TRBJ1-1; possible D gene TRBD1, 5 bases. Trimming took 0 bases from V and 10 from J, leaving 15 bases between them. The CDR3 spans 14 residues. CDR1 and CDR2 (germline): LGHDT, YNNKEL (reference sequence). In DNA form, the CDR3 reads TGTGCCAGCAGCCAAGAGACAGTTTGGTCCGGAGCTTTCTTT. This encodes CASSQETVWSGAFF.

The sample holds many counts of this clonotype. The chain recombines TRBV12-3 or TRBV12-4 with TRBJ2-5, with 12 bases matching TRBD2. J lost 4 bases, V lost 4 bases, and 7 bases had no gene match. The length of the CDR3 is 16 residues. This CDR3 is CASSSKRGLAGETQYF. The CDR3 DNA sequence: TGTGCCAGCAGTTCTAAGAGGGGACTAGCGGGAGAGACCCAGTACTTC.

In its sample, this clonotype was seen a few times. A much bigger clone sits one base away, suggesting this may be a read error. The chain combines TRBV7-9 with TRBJ2-7; 8 positions match TRBD1. CDR1 SEHNR and CDR2 FQNEAQ come from the germline V gene (reference sequence). The CDR3 sequence is 15 residues long. Written as DNA, the CDR3 is TGTGCCAGCGAGGCCAACCAGGGGGCTTATTACGTGCAGTACTTC. This gives the protein CASEANQGAYYVQYF.

The chain couples TRBV4-1 to TRBJ2-2; the D is unclear. V lost 0 bases, J lost 7 bases, and 6 bases lay in between. The CDR3 covers 13 residues. Germline lookup yields CDR1 MGHRA and CDR2 YSYEKL. The CDR3 DNA follows: TGCGCCAGCAGCCAAGATGGCATCGGGGAGCTGTTTTTT. Translating it yields CASSQDGIGELFF.

In this sample, this clonotype turned up many times. The gene calls are TRBV5-1 and TRBJ2-7; the match to TRBD2 covers 12 bases. The CDR3 totals 16 residues. With V trimmed by 2 bases and J by 6 bases, 9 bases remained unmatched. Germline V CDR1 and CDR2: SGHRS, YFSETQ. The CDR3 DNA follows: TGCGCCAGCAGCTTCAGTAGGACTAGCGGGAATGGCGAGCAGTACTTC. Translating gives CASSFSRTSGNGEQYF.

This clonotype was counted ten times or more. This chain links TRBV27 with TRBJ2-7; TRBD1 agrees at 8 bases. The CDR3 covers 15 residues. V trimming: 6 bases; J trimming: 4 bases; junction bases outside the gene matches: 11. The germline CDR1 and CDR2 sequences are MNHEY and SMNVEV (reference sequence). CDR3: CASSMDRVGEYEQYF. For the CDR3, the DNA is TGTGCCAGCAGCATGGACAGGGTTGGAGAGTACGAGCAGTACTTC.

This clonotype was counted a few times. The chain joins TRBV13 to TRBJ2-3; 13 nucleotides align to TRBD2. V trimming: 5 bases; J trimming: 1 base; junction bases outside the gene matches: 6. Germline-derived CDR1 and CDR2 are PRHDT and FYEKMQ (reference sequence). The CDR3 spans 17 residues. The CDR3, as DNA: TGTGCCAGCAGCGGGATACTAGCGGGGGGGGGCACAGATACGCAGTATTTT. It translates to CASSGILAGGGTDTQYF.

The rearrangement links TRBV5-6 to TRBJ2-1; 11 bases are shared with TRBD1. This CDR3 contains 13 residues. Germline loops: CDR1 SGHDT, CDR2 YYEEEE. The V and J ends lost 6 bases and 14 bases, in that order; junction bases with no gene match: 10. CDR3 region: CASIAGTGGLEFF. In DNA form, the CDR3 reads TGTGCCAGCATCGCTGGGACAGGGGGTTTAGAGTTCTTC.

This clonotype has just a few counts. The genes are TRBV7-9 and TRBJ2-2, with D tentatively TRBD2 (6 bases). The germline V and J ends were trimmed by 5 bases and 0 bases, with 16 bases remaining between them. This CDR3 contains 17 residues. Germline CDR1 SEHNR, CDR2 FQNEAQ (reference sequence). The CDR3 nucleotides read TGTGCCAGCAGCACCACTAGCAGACATACGAACACCGGGGAGCTGTTTTTT. Translating gives CASSTTSRHTNTGELFF.

This clonotype has a count of ten or more. This sequence joins TRBV28 and TRBJ2-7; the match to TRBD1 covers 10 bases. The V and J ends lost 4 bases and 4 bases, in that order; junction bases with no gene match: 7. The CDR3 has 15 amino acids. Germline CDR1 is MDHEN and CDR2 is SYDVKM. This chain's CDR3 is CASSSPRTGGYEQYF. CDR3 DNA sequence: TGTGCCAGCAGTTCCCCCCGGACAGGGGGTTACGAGCAGTACTTC.

In this sample, this clonotype turned up many times. The V gene is TRBV18, the J gene TRBJ1-2; tentatively, D is TRBD1 (5 bases). This CDR3 contains 15 residues. V lost 4 bases and J lost 1, with 13 bases in between. Germline CDR1 is KGHSH and CDR2 is LQKENI. Here the CDR3 reads CASSHPTGDNYGYTF. CDR3 in DNA: TGTGCCAGCTCACACCCTACAGGCGATAACTATGGCTACACCTTC.

V is TRBV28 and J is TRBJ1-5; D remains unclear. V was clipped by 6 bases and J by 3 bases, with 15 bases between them. The CDR3 extends over 15 amino acids. Germline V gives CDR1 MDHEN, CDR2 SYDVKM. CDR3 sequence (DNA): TGTGCCAGCAGGCTATCGGCAGGCGACAATCAGCCCCAGCATTTT. Translation gives CASRLSAGDNQPQHF.

This clonotype came up a few times. The genes are TRBV5-4 and TRBJ2-1; perhaps TRBD2 as D (6 bases). This CDR3 is built from 15 residues. CDR1 is SGHNT, CDR2 YYREEE, per germline (reference sequence). V lost 4 bases to trimming and J lost 6 bases, with 17 bases between them. DNA of the CDR3: TGTGCCAGCAGCACTAGCCGGAGGGTAGGCAATGAGCAGTTCTTC. It specifies CASSTSRRVGNEQFF.

This clonotype has more than one count but fewer than ten. This sequence joins TRBV19 and TRBJ1-3; 7 bases are shared with TRBD1. The germline V gene encodes CDR1 LNHDA and CDR2 SQIVND (reference sequence). The CDR3 totals 14 residues. J gave up 0 bases and V 4 bases, and 0 bases lay outside the gene matches. CDR3 in amino acids: CASSTGGSGNTIYF. The CDR3 DNA sequence: TGTGCCAGTAGTACAGGGGGCTCTGGAAACACCATATATTTT.

V gene TRBV14 combines with J gene TRBJ1-2, with D perhaps matching TRBD1 (5 bases). The V and J ends lost 6 bases and 4 bases respectively, with 15 bases between them. Germline-derived CDR1 and CDR2 are SGHDN and FVKESK. The CDR3 loop spans 14 amino acids. This chain's CDR3 is CASSRQGGAYGYTF. Written as DNA, the CDR3 is TGTGCCAGCAGTCGCCAGGGAGGGGCCTATGGCTACACCTTC.

This clonotype was picked up many times. The genes are TRBV24-1 and TRBJ2-7, with TRBD2 identical over 9 bases. CDR1 and CDR2 (germline): KGHDR, SFDVKD. This CDR3 is 15 amino acids long. V shed 3 bases and J 3 bases; nucleotides not matched to a gene: 5. CDR3 coding DNA: TGTGCCACCAGTGATCCGCGGGAGGGGGGCTACGAGCAGTACTTC. It translates to CATSDPREGGYEQYF.

This clonotype was observed at least ten times. The chain carries TRBV9 and TRBJ1-2; TRBD1 agrees at 7 bases. The V and J ends lost 3 bases and 8 bases, in that order; junction bases with no gene match: 4. Germline V gene sequence: CDR1 SGDLS, CDR2 YYNGEE. This CDR3 comprises 12 residues. This CDR3 reads CASSGDRVGYTF. DNA for the CDR3: TGTGCCAGCAGCGGAGACAGGGTCGGCTACACCTTC.

As regards this clonotype: This sequence may be a read error, since a much larger clone differs from it by one base. The CDR3 sequence is CASSLGSGSRRETQFF. DNA for the CDR3: TGTGCCAGCAGCCTTGGTAGCGGGAGTAGGAGGGAGACCCAGTTCTTC. The chain is built from TRBV7-6 and TRBJ2-1; 9 bases map to TRBD2. Trimming took 5 bases from V and 13 from J; bases not matched to a gene: 18. The CDR3 is 16 amino acids. Germline assignment: CDR1 SGHVS and CDR2 FNYEAQ.

Points on this clonotype: A far bigger clonotype differs at one base, so this is likely a read error. The V call is TRBV7-9, the J call TRBJ2-7; 9 nucleotides align to TRBD1. CDR1 is SEHNR, CDR2 FQNEAQ, per germline (reference sequence). This CDR3 contains 15 residues. The junction had 11 bases not matched to a gene; V was cut back by 4 bases and J by 7 bases. Here the CDR3 DNA reads TGTGCCAGCAGCTCCCCGGACAGGGGTCGCGATGAGCAGTACTTC. This codes for CASSSPDRGRDEQYF.

The chain employs TRBV27 and TRBJ2-2, with D hard to call. The CDR3 has 15 residues. The germline gives CDR1 MNHEY, CDR2 SMNVEV (reference sequence). V dropped 0 bases and J dropped 3 bases, with 8 bases sitting between them. The CDR3 spells CASSLSFRDTGELFF. As DNA, the CDR3 is TGTGCCAGCAGTTTATCATTCCGGGACACCGGGGAGCTGTTTTTT.

This clonotype was observed many times. This chain links TRBV20-1 with TRBJ1-2; D ambiguous. The CDR3 covers 12 residues. Germline CDR1 DFQATT, CDR2 SNEGSKA (reference sequence). Trimming shortened V by 8 bases and J by 4 bases, and 14 bases separated the two germline ends. CDR3 sequence: CSSSIGPYGYTF. CDR3 coding DNA: TGCAGTTCGAGCATAGGACCCTATGGCTACACCTTC.

In its sample, this clonotype was seen a few times. V is TRBV11-3 and J is TRBJ2-5, with TRBD2 identical over 8 bases. Trimming cost V 2 bases and J 0 bases; bases outside gene matches: 8. Germline V lookup: CDR1 SGHNT, CDR2 YENEEA. This CDR3 is built from 17 residues. The CDR3: CASSLRTASGYQETQYF. The CDR3 region has the DNA TGTGCCAGCAGCTTACGTACGGCTAGCGGGTACCAAGAGACCCAGTACTTC.

This clonotype was seen ten or more times. The V call is TRBV7-2, the J call TRBJ2-5, with D unresolved. V lost 5 bases, J lost 5 bases, and 6 bases lay in between. The germline gives CDR1 SGHTA, CDR2 FQGNSA. This CDR3 spans 11 amino acids. CDR3 region: CASSIPETQYF. CDR3 bases: TGTGCCAGCAGCATACCGGAGACCCAGTACTTC. Combining the CDR3 with reference TRBV7-2 and TRBJ2-5 gives the whole variable domain GAGVSQSPSNKVTEKGKDVELRCDPISGHTALYWYRQSLGQGLEFLIYFQGNSAPDKSGLPSDRFSAERTGGSVSTLTIQRTQQEDSAVYLCASSIPETQYFGPGTRLLVL.

This clonotype was detected only a few times. The V gene is TRBV4-1, the J gene TRBJ2-7; TRBD1 matches at 9 bases. Per the germline V gene, CDR1 is MGHRA and CDR2 is YSYEKL. With V trimmed by 4 bases and J by 4 bases, 8 bases remained unmatched. The CDR3 has 15 amino acids. The DNA of the CDR3 is TGCGCCAGCAGCCCCCGGGACAGGGTGACGTACGAGCAGTACTTC. This gives the protein CASSPRDRVTYEQYF.